The entry below describes one TCR beta chain. The antigen it recognizes is unknown. Nothing much larger sits one base from this clone, and base qualities are not available. TCR CDR3 regions were amplified from genomic DNA by multiplex PCR using the deep immunoSEQ assay. Extracted genomic DNA from each cell subset was distributed evenly across all wells of several immunoSEQ 96-well plates, and each plate was treated as a replicate. For sorted subsets, roughly 200 ng of genomic DNA, equivalent to 30,000 or so T cell genomes, went into each replicate PCR. Purified libraries were measured with a Qubit 3.0 fluorometer, size-checked on a Bioanalyzer 2100, and measured again with the KAPA Library Quantification kit. A separate single-read 150-cycle Illumina NextSeq 550 flow cell was used to sequence each immunoSEQ 96-well plate. The study's processing was this. Because only junctional sequences without quality scores were contained in the immunoSEQ output, filtering matching that applied to full-length reads could not be performed. Sequences were annotated with PyIR, a Python wrapper for IgBLAST v1.9, and V/J genes and CDR3 were assigned using IMGT germline references. Any read was removed if the V/J assignment was weak (E-value above 1e-6), the CDR3 was missing, or the read contained stop codons, out-of-frame junctions, or ambiguous translated residues. A V3J clonotype was defined by an identical inferred V gene, J gene, and CDR3 amino acid sequence. To compute the percentage overlap between repertoires, the number of shared unique clonotypes was divided by the size of the smaller repertoire. Repertoire richness was assessed with RTK rarefaction, the Chao1 estimator, and Recon v2.1 estimates of unobserved clonotypes. OLGA was used to compute generation probabilities for all TCRbeta clonotypes that the gDNA method yielded from a handful of donors. TCRdb's version of the immuneACCESS table is confined to in-frame rearrangements and falls short of the full clone set. An unresolved V gene accounts for under half of the shortfall where checked; the remainder is of unknown origin. V, J and clone size derive from that table, while D and trimming were established from the DNA sequence. The sample table shows roughly 770,000 clones, and roughly 96% are seen once. Clones ranked in the top ten supply about 0.25% of the sample.

For the CD8 naive samples, CD45RO-negative cells were positively selected for CCR7, yielding a CD45RA+CCR7+ population from which TemRA cells were excluded. The donors were healthy, HIV-negative adults with no recently reported acute infections or vaccinations. Every donor was a Caucasian adult residing in Nashville, Tennessee, USA. Blood was obtained by leukapheresis, after which PBMCs were separated by Ficoll-Histopaque density gradient centrifugation and cryopreserved in liquid nitrogen vapor phase. Analytical flow cytometry was used to check the purity and quantity of every magnetically sorted T cell population. Genomic DNA was isolated from every sorted fraction and measured by UV absorbance on a Nanodrop 2000c. The source of the sample is a study of shared clonotypes between healthy human individuals (dated by TCRdb to between 2020 and 2021). With regard to the full study: Two women and a few men aged 18 to 49 years were included in the cohort. For each donor, three plates each were used for CD4 naive and CD4 memory, two plates were used for CD8 naive, and one plate was used for CD8 memory. Each donor's leukapheresis produced roughly between roughly 0.85 and 9.5 billion PBMCs. The study deeply sequenced blood TCR repertoires of about five healthy adults to estimate repertoire size and the extent of clonotype sharing between individuals. Libraries were prepared and TCR repertoires were sequenced by different laboratories using diverse techniques, in order to increase sequencing depth and limit assay-specific biases. What the study reported, not specific to this receptor: Pairwise subsampling led to the expectation that sequencing depth would affect the degree of clonotype sharing among donors. Rarefaction of sorted-subset datasets indicated incomplete sequencing despite the large sequencing depth. Because the study included a small number of donors, the genetic and exposure-history diversity represented was limited. Naive subsets generally had larger estimated clonotype richness than memory subsets. When a handful of donors were compared, the shared fraction of clonotypes was about 5.4% for naive CD4, less than 4% for naive CD8, roughly 2.3% for memory CD4, and around 0.37% for memory CD8. Sampling was restricted to blood, and TCR repertoires in tissues likely differ from the TCR repertoires found in blood. Higher generation probabilities were observed for clonotypes shared by all four sorted-subset donors than for non-shared clonotypes.

CDR1 and CDR2 are drawn from the germline V gene: SNHLY, FYNNEI. V is clipped by 10 bases and J by 2 bases, and the sequence between their germline boundaries is 15 bases long. The CDR3 starts with the cysteine, ends with the phenylalanine, and has 13 residues. Of all the DNA, just the CDR3 is kept, 39 bases in frame from base 1. The rearrangement combines TRBV2 with TRBJ2-7; too little of a D gene remains to name it. What was sequenced was naive CD8+ T cells sorted from blood. The cell subset or site label, as the study defines it: CD45RA+CCR7+. This sequence was found in a young man in good health. At the DNA level, the sequence is TGTGCCACTCACGGGCGGATCCCCTACGAGCAGTACTTC. The resulting protein is CATHGRIPYEQYF.